These T cell receptor beta chains were read from a single sample in a study of tumor-infiltrating lymphocytes in primary liver carcinoma. TCRdb re-called the multiplex PCR reads through MiXCR, storing one row per CDR3 protein. The sample holds approximately 300,000 distinct CDR3 sequences; 65% are singletons and the top ten take approximately 9%. Sequencing was carried out using peripheral blood. The receptors shown here come from a man aged 35 to 55 with primary liver carcinoma and hepatitis B virus infection. Both conserved end residues are part of each CDR3. The order of the fields is V gene, D gene, clone size, CDR3 length, J gene, CDR3 protein, CDR3 DNA. D genes are given only for firm matches. Size values are once, few and many counts, or a class for expanded clones, and some rows have none.

TRBV18	-	-	16	TRBJ1-1	CASSPSYNSPSSEAFF	TGTGCCAGCTCACCATCTTATAACAGCCCCTCGTCTGAAGCTTTCTTT
TRBV6-2/TRBV6-3	TRBD2	many	13	TRBJ2-1	CATRLAGVNEQFF	TGTGCCACCCGACTAGCGGGAGTGAATGAGCAGTTCTTC
TRBV11-2	-	-	14	TRBJ2-2	CASSTSPNTGELFF	TGTGCCAGCAGCACTAGTCCGAACACCGGGGAGCTGTTTTTT
TRBV28	TRBD1	few	14	TRBJ2-7	CASSRTGGTYEQYF	TGTGCCAGCAGCCGGACAGGGGGAACCTACGAGCAGTACTTC
TRBV13	-	-	16	TRBJ1-1	CASSLLRVERETEAFF	TGTGCCAGCAGCTTATTGAGGGTTGAGCGGGAGACTGAAGCTTTCTTT
TRBV30	-	few	11	TRBJ2-5	CAGGGKETQYF	TGTGCCGGAGGGGGGAAGGAGACCCAGTACTTC
TRBV6-1	-	-	15	TRBJ2-5	CANRALGANQETQYF	TGTGCCAACAGGGCACTGGGGGCGAACCAAGAGACCCAGTACTTC
TRBV29-1	TRBD1	-	13	TRBJ2-5	CSVAGTGRGTQYF	TGCAGCGTTGCAGGGACAGGGCGAGGGACCCAGTACTTC
TRBV12-3/TRBV12-4	TRBD2	-	16	TRBJ2-3	CASRLAGARVTETQYF	TGTGCCAGCAGACTAGCGGGAGCGAGAGTCACAGAAACGCAGTATTTT
TRBV4-1	-	-	14	TRBJ1-2	CASGQDRLFSGYTF	TGCGCCAGCGGCCAAGATCGGCTCTTTAGTGGCTACACCTTC
TRBV28	-	few	12	TRBJ1-6	CASIGGNSPLHF	TGTGCCAGCATCGGGGGAAATTCACCCCTCCACTTT
TRBV20-1	TRBD1	-	13	TRBJ1-5	CSARGTGNQPQHF	TGCAGTGCTAGAGGGACAGGGAATCAGCCCCAGCATTTT
TRBV11-2	TRBD1	-	13	TRBJ1-1	CASFRGVNTEAFF	TGTGCCAGCTTCAGGGGGGTGAACACTGAAGCTTTCTTT
TRBV6-2/TRBV6-3	-	-	13	TRBJ2-7	CASSYWGAGEQYF	TGTGCCAGCAGCTATTGGGGGGCGGGAGAGCAGTACTTC
TRBV6-5	TRBD1	-	17	TRBJ2-1	CASSYLARQGKGAEQFF	TGTGCCAGCAGTTACTTGGCTCGACAGGGGAAAGGGGCCGAGCAGTTCTTC
TRBV29-1	-	-	11	TRBJ2-4	CSVEADPIQYF	TGCAGCGTTGAGGCGGATCCAATTCAGTACTTC
TRBV6-1	TRBD2	few	15	TRBJ2-1	CASSLVAGGNNEQFF	TGTGCCAGCAGTTTGGTAGCGGGAGGTAACAATGAGCAGTTCTTC
TRBV6-1	-	-	13	TRBJ2-7	CASSEEDRDERYF	TGTGCCAGCAGTGAAGAAGATCGGGACGAGCGGTACTTC
TRBV6-5	TRBD2	many	15	TRBJ2-3	CASSRLAGATDTQYF	TGTGCCAGCAGCCGACTAGCGGGAGCCACAGATACGCAGTATTTT
TRBV10-3	-	-	14	TRBJ2-1	CTITVAASYNEQFF	TGTACCATCACTGTAGCGGCCTCATACAATGAGCAGTTCTTC
TRBV29-1	-	many	13	TRBJ1-1	CSVSGGPNTEAFF	TGCAGCGTTTCGGGGGGGCCGAACACTGAAGCTTTCTTT
TRBV30	-	-	13	TRBJ1-2	CARQDSDYYGYTF	TGTGCCCGACAGGACAGCGATTACTATGGCTACACCTTC
TRBV12-3/TRBV12-4	-	few	14	TRBJ1-6	CTSSFSRYDSPLHF	TGTACCAGCAGTTTTAGTCGGTATGATTCACCCCTCCACTTT
TRBV29-1	-	many	13	TRBJ2-5	CSVEVAGAETQYF	TGCAGCGTTGAAGTGGCAGGGGCAGAGACCCAGTACTTC